The 12 T cell receptor beta chains in this list originate from one sample, sequenced in a study of T-cell reconstitution after alpha-beta-depleted transplantation in children. TCRbeta library preparation incorporated unique molecular identifiers. MiXCR, applied by TCRdb to the PCR reads, yields one record per CDR3 protein. This table holds roughly 340,000 distinct CDR3 sequences, around 15% found once. This specimen consisted of PBMCs, mostly from graft donor cells, obtained 360 days after TCRalphabeta/CD19-depleted stem cell transplant. These receptors came from a male patient aged 2 to 10 who had a stem cell transplant for acute lymphoblastic leukemia, so the T cells may come from the graft donor.

This CDR3 reads CASSFSGSWNEQFF. Here the CDR3 DNA reads TGTGCCAGCAGCTTTAGCGGGAGTTGGAATGAGCAGTTCTTC. This chain joins TRBV7-3 and TRBJ2-1; 9 nucleotides agree with TRBD2. The CDR3 has 14 amino acids. J was trimmed by 7 bases and V by 3 bases; bases with no gene match: 4. Germline CDR1 is SGHTA and CDR2 is FQGTGA.

The chain links TRBV28 to TRBJ2-3; the match to TRBD2 covers 11 bases. V shed 6 bases, J shed 1 base, and the junction held 12 bases outside the gene matches. The CDR3 length is 18 residues. The V gene's germline CDR1 is MDHEN and CDR2 SYDVKM. The CDR3 coding sequence is TGTGCCAGCAGCCCTCTTAGCGGGAGGGGATCTGGCACAGATACGCAGTATTTT. It translates to CASSPLSGRGSGTDTQYF.

The chain links TRBV10-3 to TRBJ2-7; D is unclear. Germline lookup yields CDR1 ENHRY and CDR2 SYGVKD. The CDR3 sequence is 13 residues long. V dropped 7 bases and J dropped 3 bases, with 13 bases sitting between them. In nucleotides, the CDR3 is TGTGCCATCACCCCAGGCACTGGCTACGAGCAGTACTTC. It codes for CAITPGTGYEQYF.

This clonotype was found a few times. The chain is built from TRBV11-2 and TRBJ2-3; TRBD1 aligns across 8 bases. There are 19 residues in the CDR3. Trimming at V came to 3 bases and at J to 4 bases, leaving 18 bases not matched to a gene. The germline gives CDR1 SGHAT, CDR2 FQNNGV. CDR3 protein: CASSLGRYGQGPVADTQYF. In DNA form, the CDR3 reads TGTGCCAGCAGCTTGGGACGATATGGACAGGGTCCCGTTGCAGATACGCAGTATTTT.

The CDR3 DNA sequence: TGCGCCAGCAGCCCGACAGGGAGGAACATTCAGTACTTC. Its protein is CASSPTGRNIQYF. The chain joins TRBV4-3 to TRBJ2-4, with D maybe TRBD1 (7 bases). Germline CDR1 and CDR2: LGHNA and YSLEER. This CDR3 contains 13 residues. V was trimmed by 4 bases and J by 7 bases, leaving 11 bases between them.

The chain employs TRBV20-1 and TRBJ2-5; TRBD2 agrees at 7 bases. This CDR3 comprises 15 residues. V gave up 0 bases and J gave up 3 bases; unmatched junction bases: 7. Germline-derived CDR1 and CDR2 are DFQATT and SNEGSKA (reference sequence). CDR3 nucleotides: TGCAGTGCTAGAGATTCGAGGGAGGGTAAAGAGACCCAGTACTTC. This sequence encodes CSARDSREGKETQYF.

The gene calls are TRBV7-2 and TRBJ2-3; 11 bases match TRBD2. The ends lost 5 bases at V and 6 bases at J; junction bases unmatched: 13. The CDR3 is 17 residues long. Looked up from germline, CDR1 is SGHTA and CDR2 is FQGNSA. DNA for the CDR3: TGTGCCAGCAGCAGGCCTAGCGGGAGGAGCCGTATGGATACGCAGTATTTT. Translating it yields CASSRPSGRSRMDTQYF.

The sample holds a few counts of this clonotype. The chain has TRBV6-5 and TRBJ2-7, with 13 positions matching TRBD2. In germline, CDR1 is MNHEY, CDR2 SVGAGI. The CDR3 covers 15 residues. V shed 2 bases, J shed 5 bases, and the junction held 3 bases outside the gene matches. The CDR3 DNA reads TGTGCCAGCAGTTACGGGACTAGCGGGAACGACGAGCAGTACTTC. Amino acid sequence: CASSYGTSGNDEQYF.

There are a few counts of this clonotype. The chain links TRBV4-1 to TRBJ2-1; 8 positions match TRBD2. The CDR3 sequence is 11 residues long. CDR1 and CDR2 from the germline V gene are MGHRA and YSYEKL. V was pared by 8 bases and J by 8 bases, with 2 bases of the junction left unmatched. The CDR3 protein is CASREGHEQFF. DNA for the CDR3: TGCGCCAGCCGGGAGGGCCATGAGCAGTTCTTC.

This clonotype was detected many times. The V call is TRBV9, the J call TRBJ2-3, with 9 bases matching TRBD1. Trimming removed 4 bases from V and 2 bases from J; junction bases left unmatched: 5. The CDR3 spans 15 residues. Germline CDR1 SGDLS, CDR2 YYNGEE. This chain's CDR3 is CASSLGTGSTDTQYF. CDR3 coding DNA: TGTGCCAGCAGCCTAGGGACAGGGTCCACAGATACGCAGTATTTT.

This CDR3 is CASSFGGEGYEQYF. CDR3 nucleotides: TGTGCCAGCAGTTTCGGGGGAGAAGGGTACGAGCAGTACTTC. The chain links TRBV12-3 or TRBV12-4 to TRBJ2-7; D is possibly TRBD2 (6 bases). The V end was cut by 3 bases, the J end by 4 bases, with 13 bases between. The CDR3 has 14 amino acids.

This clonotype was seen a few times. CDR3 sequence: CASSYSGASYNEQFF. The CDR3 region has the DNA TGTGCCAGCAGTTACTCGGGGGCCTCCTACAATGAGCAGTTCTTC. The chain employs TRBV6-2 or TRBV6-3 and TRBJ2-1, with D tentatively TRBD1 (6 bases). Trimming stripped 0 bases from V and 0 bases from J, with 6 bases between. Germline-derived CDR1 and CDR2 are MNHEY and SVGEGT. The CDR3 covers 15 residues.